The 7 T cell receptor beta chains below were found in one sample sequenced in a study of T cell responses to AZD1222 COVID-19 vaccine. Some clones are missing from TCRdb's copy, which holds only in-frame ones; the method was immunoSEQ multiplex PCR. This table has fewer than 130,000 clones, 87% appearing once. Sequenced material: peripheral blood, taken on day 0 of AZD1222 vaccination. The source is an adult in good health.

This clone was seen more than once but under ten times. V gene TRBV21-1 combines with J gene TRBJ2-7. TRBV21-1 is a pseudogene. The CDR3 runs to 16 residues. The CDR3 region is CASVGRRNPLSYEQYF. CDR3 bases: TGTGCCAGCGTAGGGCGACGAAATCCACTCTCCTACGAGCAGTACTTC.

The V and J genes are TRBV11-2 and TRBJ2-1; 8 nucleotides line up with TRBD2. J gave up 6 bases and V 6 bases, and 22 bases lay outside the gene matches. The germline gives CDR1 SGHAT, CDR2 FQNNGV. This CDR3 comprises 19 residues. The CDR3 coding sequence is TGTGCCAGCAGTCGTCGAAGCGGGAGCTGGGGATTCCCATTCAATGAGCAGTTCTTC. This sequence encodes CASSRRSGSWGFPFNEQFF. The full variable domain, its missing parts supplied by reference TRBV11-2 and TRBJ2-1, is EAGVAQSPRYKIIEKRQSVAFWCNPISGHATLYWYQQILGQGPKLLIQFQNNGVVDDSQLPKDRFSAERLKGVDSTLKIQPAKLEDSAVYLCASSRRSGSWGFPFNEQFFGPGTRLTVL.

The chain has TRBV6-5 and TRBJ2-1; 11 positions agree with TRBD2. Trimming at V came to 2 bases and at J to 6 bases, leaving 3 bases not matched to a gene. Germline lookup yields CDR1 MNHEY and CDR2 SVGAGI. This CDR3 comprises 15 residues. The CDR3 nucleotides are TGTGCCAGCAGTTACGTGACTAGCGGGGTCAATGAGCAGTTCTTC. Protein product: CASSYVTSGVNEQFF.

The V and J genes are TRBV18 and TRBJ1-2, with 7 bases fitting TRBD1. The V gene's germline CDR1 is KGHSH and CDR2 LQKENI. The J segment lost 5 bases and the V segment lost 3 bases, leaving 9 bases of the junction unmatched. This CDR3 has 15 amino acids. The CDR3 DNA follows: TGTGCCAGCTCACCTTTCCGGGACAGCCTTTATGGCTACACCTTC. This translates into CASSPFRDSLYGYTF.

The chain employs TRBV11-2 and TRBJ2-3, with 11 bases matching TRBD2. CDR1 and CDR2 (germline): SGHAT, FQNNGV. This CDR3 contains 16 residues. With V trimmed by 3 bases and J by 5 bases, 7 bases remained unmatched. CDR3 sequence (DNA): TGTGCCAGCAGCTTCCGGGTTAGCGGGGGGGGAGATACGCAGTATTTT. It translates to CASSFRVSGGGDTQYF.

This chain uses TRBV6-5 with TRBJ1-6; D call uncertain. Germline V gives CDR1 MNHEY, CDR2 SVGAGI. The V and J ends lost 8 bases and 8 bases respectively, with 13 bases between them. The CDR3 spans 13 residues. The CDR3 DNA is TGTGCCAGCCGCCAGCAGAGTTATTCACCCCTCCACTTT. Encoded protein: CASRQQSYSPLHF.

The chain combines TRBV28 with TRBJ2-3, with D perhaps matching TRBD2 (7 bases). Germline V CDR1 and CDR2: MDHEN, SYDVKM. CDR3 length: 16 residues. The V end lost 6 bases, the J end lost 6 bases, and 22 bases lay between the germline ends. The CDR3 region has the DNA TGTGCCAGCAGCGAAGGAGGGGGGGCCAATTGGGATACGCAGTATTTT. Its protein product is CASSEGGGANWDTQYF.